This T cell receptor beta chain was identified during a study of cytomegalovirus exposure and HLA in healthy donors (dated by TCRdb to the late 2010s). Regarding the complete study: In an earlier analysis of approximately 640 of the donors, approximately 300 Gb of sequence data and approximately 120 million unique TCR beta sequences from approximately 180 million T cells were reported. An early release covering around 630 HLA-typed donors comprised approximately 290 gigabases of sequencing data and roughly 86 million unique TCR sequences. Of the roughly 400 genotyped donors, 65% to 90% were placed in the genetic ancestry cluster associated with self-reported Caucasian donors. The study aimed to test whether cataloging public T cell receptors could reveal signatures of past pathogen exposure. Using immunosequencing, the study profiled T cell repertoires from around 670 subjects and related those repertoires to cytomegalovirus serostatus. In addition to the first cohort of several hundred subjects, a separate validation cohort of 120 different subjects was used. High-throughput TCR immunosequencing, statistical association of individual TCRs with disease status, and machine learning were combined to predict cytomegalovirus infection status. To study patterns of TCR occurrence, a later analysis re-analyzed previously published TCR beta repertoires from 500 to 850 donors and added high-resolution HLA genotyping. In the later analysis, no new phenotypic data were used to find candidate immune exposures; instead, reliance was placed on TCR beta sequences and their occurrence across donors. In an earlier analysis of a few hundred of the donors, high-throughput TCR beta sequencing was used to judge whether each TCR beta V gene segment behaved as functional or pseudogenic. Alongside the repertoire data, information on donor age, sex, ethnicity and CMV serostatus was compiled. A later genetic analysis used genome-wide SNP genotypes for about 60% of the roughly 700 donors, treating that subset as a discovery cohort. All discovery cohort repertoires had been generated using a single sequencing platform. HLA typing included class I and class II loci at four-digit resolution. The number of donors typed differed by locus, with roughly 620-630 for A, B, C, DRB1 and DQB1, about 500 for DQA1, approximately 570 for DPA1, and over 400 for DPB1. About 5 DR-DQ haplotypes were handled as single units for association and clustering, since linkage in the cohort was strong. Among some 400 genotyped donors of the cohort, an average of 235,054 unique TCR beta nucleotide sequences were sequenced per donor, 15% to 20% of them non-productive.

The cohort comprised around 690 healthy bone marrow donors. At the time of sampling, all cohort members were nominally healthy, though unrecorded immune exposures were likely present. The donor was CMV seropositive and was included in the group of 300 or so seropositive cohort members. A peripheral blood sample was provided by each donor, and peripheral blood mononuclear cells were used for TCR beta sequencing. The Qiagen DNeasy Blood Extraction Kit was used to extract genomic DNA from the blood cell samples. The library was built by means of the immunoSEQ multiplex PCR assay. For the multiplex PCR, a mixture combining 60 forward primers for TCR Vbeta segments and 13 reverse primers for TCR Jbeta segments was used. A multiplex PCR assay on genomic DNA amplified the CDR3 region of rearranged TCR beta genes. The amplified TCR beta libraries were sequenced on the Illumina HiSeq System as 87-base-pair reads. On the authors' methods: In a later analysis, 80 million or so unique TCR beta chains were counted across the approximately 640 repertoires, and roughly 9.9 million of these chains were shared by at least two donors. To remove PCR and sequencing errors, raw reads were error-corrected and collapsed into unique sequences using a nearest-neighbor algorithm that merged closely related sequences. Alignment of CDR3 sequences to IMGT reference sequences was used to assign V, D and J gene segments. For a sequence to be retained, a match of at least six nucleotides to both a V gene segment and a J gene segment was required. A rearrangement counted as productive if the CDR3 had no stop codons and remained in frame with V and J, and every other rearrangement counted as non-productive. Following IMGT convention, CDR3 was defined as the stretch from the second conserved V-encoded cysteine up to the conserved J-encoded phenylalanine. In an earlier analysis of approximately 590 of the donors, sequences lacking an unambiguous match to a single V gene segment were excluded. An earlier analysis of fewer than 750 of the donors classified V segments as functional when productive rearrangements were above 56.7% and as segregating when the standard deviation between donors was above 5%. A statistical classification framework was developed to diagnose cytomegalovirus status using the catalog of TCR beta chain sequences. V and J gene assignment, in a later analysis, came from comparing TCR nucleotide sequences with IMGT/GENE-DB human TR gene sequences. In a later analysis, CDR3 sequences and most-parsimonious VDJ recombination scenarios were assigned using the TCRdist pipeline. In a later analysis, each TCR beta chain was defined by its CDR3 amino acid sequence together with its V-gene family, and reads without a unique V-gene family were excluded. A later analysis removed 450 to 600 highly shared, low-generation-probability nucleotide sequences to deal with suspected cross-contamination and a sequencing artifact. In a later analysis, a clonal expansion index was calculated for each public chain from normalized within-repertoire ranks of inferred template counts. A later analysis computed generation probabilities with a VDJ recombination model fitted to out-of-frame rearrangements, and checked the results against IGoR. Hypergeometric tests were used in a later analysis to score TCR-TCR, TCR-HLA and TCR-CMV co-occurrence, with a repertoire-size bias correction applied to the TCR pairs. False discovery rates were estimated in a later analysis by permuting HLA or CMV assignments 20 times. In a later analysis, co-occurring TCRs were grouped using DBSCAN, and TCRdist sequence similarity was added for clustering within HLA-allele-positive subsets. Co-occurrence clustering excluded repertoires with fewer than 30,000 or more than 120,000 public chains, plus five with anomalous nucleotide sharing. Imported from immuneACCESS, the table was reduced by TCRdb to in-frame sequences with V and J called. These copies leave out some clones; in studies compared against another copy, an unresolved V gene accounts for under half, and the cause of the remainder is not known. That table supplies the V and J calls and clone size; D and trimming were determined from the DNA. A total of about 140,000 clones appear in this sample, roughly 80% of them only once. The top ten clones comprise 4.1% of the sample.

The CDR3 starts with the cysteine, ends with the phenylalanine, and has 15 residues. Only the CDR3 part of the read is kept: 45 bases, read in frame from the first base. V is reduced by 3 bases and J by 2 bases, leaving a spacing of 12 bases between them. CDR1 and CDR2 (SGHDT, YYEEEE) derive from the germline V gene. Overall results and qualifications from the work: For the cohort, immune exposure information was limited to CMV serostatus. The classifier was reported to diagnose cytomegalovirus status with high specificity and sensitivity in both the original cohort and the validation cohort. This cohort had only TCR beta chains sequenced, and the lack of alpha or paired-chain data limited which features could be detected. Most TCR sequences were seen in very few donors, while some public TCRs were found in many individuals. When HLA alleles, especially DR and DQ, strongly co-occurred, TCR associations were difficult to assign to individual alleles. The earlier analysis of about 600 of the donors excluded roughly 17 rarely observed V segments, including chromosome 9 orphons, because counts were too low. In a later analysis, several top co-occurrence clusters were reported to appear linked to parvovirus B19, influenza, CMV and Epstein-Barr virus. In a later analysis, some 17,000 TCR beta sequences were associated with specific HLA alleles at a false discovery rate of 0.05. In an earlier analysis of about 540 of the donors, most TCR beta V segments were observed in productive rearrangements about 87% or about 30% of the time, broadly matching IMGT annotations. The authors suggested that the approach could potentially be extended to other disease states and immunological phenotypes. Compared with the 666-donor mean, donors in an Asian-associated ancestry cluster had fewer N-insertions in productive TCRs, according to a later genetic analysis. The study listed 150 to 200 TCR beta chains as associated with cytomegalovirus. Presence/absence analyses assumed roughly uniform sequencing depth across donors, an assumption that may not hold. A further reported finding was that TCR beta sequences accurately predicted the HLA-A and HLA-B alleles for most subjects in the first cohort. In a later analysis, TCR association rates were found to vary across HLA loci, with the most associated TCRs seen for DRB1 alleles and the fewest for HLA-C alleles. In a later analysis, HLA-associated TCR beta chains were found to be more clonally expanded and to have lower generation probabilities than equally common non-associated chains. V-gene and J-gene trimming of TCR beta chains was associated with a missense DCLRE1C variant in a later genetic analysis, and the association was replicated in an independent cohort. Because HLA typing was unavailable for some donors at each locus, only the typed subset was used in association tests. A group of highly shared sequence variants was considered likely to be a technical artifact of the sequencing pipeline. Three of the identified cytomegalovirus-associated TCR beta chains were confirmed in vitro to be specific for cytomegalovirus antigens. Most CMV-associated TCR beta chains appeared to be HLA-restricted in a later analysis, and the HLA associations seemed to be driven largely by CMV exposure. The 87-base-pair reads could not distinguish some IMGT-functional V segments, including TRBV6-2 and TRBV6-3, so those segments were excluded. Linkage disequilibrium might explain the correlated functional status among segregating V segments, but an unknown experimental factor could not be excluded.

About this clone itself: Its antigen is currently not known. The record has no base qualities; no much larger clone is one base away.

The sequenced sample consisted of PBMCs. In this chain, TRBV5-6 is recombined with TRBJ1-5; possibly the D gene is TRBD1, per 6 matching bases. The TCR was taken from a man aged 40-49 years in good health and CMV-seropositive. The CDR3 here reads CASSSLRQGNQPQHF. The nucleotide sequence reads as follows: TGTGCCAGCAGCTCCCTCAGACAGGGCAATCAGCCCCAGCATTTT.